The 29 T cell receptor beta chains listed next were all sequenced from one sample in a study of blood T cell repertoires in COVID-19. The table came from immunoSEQ multiplex PCR; TCRdb's copy has only in-frame clones and leaves some out. The sample consists of 200,000 to 250,000 clones, 86% of them appearing once. Sequenced sample: PBMCs or T cells enriched from blood (not recorded which). The receptor set was obtained from a woman between 50 and 59 years old who had recovered from COVID-19.

The rearrangement uses TRBV7-2 and TRBJ2-7; TRBD2 is a possible D gene (5 bases). CDR1 and CDR2 from the germline V gene are SGHTA and FQGNSA. V gave up 0 bases and J gave up 2 bases, with 8 bases separating them. The CDR3 has 14 residues. The CDR3 is CASSLAGVTYEQYF. The CDR3 DNA follows: TGTGCCAGCAGCTTAGCGGGAGTGACCTACGAGCAGTACTTC. Combining the CDR3 with reference TRBV7-2 and TRBJ2-7 gives the whole variable domain GAGVSQSPSNKVTEKGKDVELRCDPISGHTALYWYRQSLGQGLEFLIYFQGNSAPDKSGLPSDRFSAERTGGSVSTLTIQRTQQEDSAVYLCASSLAGVTYEQYFGPGTRLTVT.

CDR3 residues: CASSLQVTYEQYF. CDR3 bases: TGTGCCAGCAGCTTACAGGTTACCTACGAGCAGTACTTC. This chain connects TRBV7-8 to TRBJ2-7, with D hard to call. This CDR3 has 13 amino acids. V shed 2 bases and J shed 2 bases, with 7 bases lying between them. Germline values: CDR1 SGHVS, CDR2 FQNEAQ.

The rearrangement joins TRBV7-9 to TRBJ2-7, with 9 bases matching TRBD1. This CDR3 has 14 residues. Germline-derived CDR1 and CDR2 are SEHNR and FQNEAQ (reference sequence). V lost 4 bases to trimming and J lost 6 bases; unmatched junction nucleotides: 7. The CDR3 coding sequence is TGTGCCAGCAGCTCCGACCGGACAGGGGTCGAGCAGTACTTC. Amino acids: CASSSDRTGVEQYF.

V usage is TRBV7-2 and J usage is TRBJ1-2; 12 bases fit TRBD1. Trimming at V came to 5 bases and at J to 5 bases, leaving 3 bases not matched to a gene. The germline CDR1 and CDR2 sequences are SGHTA and FQGNSA. The CDR3 runs 14 residues. The CDR3 sequence is CASSTGQGAYGYTF. The CDR3 region has the DNA TGTGCCAGCAGCACGGGACAGGGGGCTTATGGCTACACCTTC. Filled out from reference TRBV7-2 and TRBJ1-2, the complete variable domain reads GAGVSQSPSNKVTEKGKDVELRCDPISGHTALYWYRQSLGQGLEFLIYFQGNSAPDKSGLPSDRFSAERTGGSVSTLTIQRTQQEDSAVYLCASSTGQGAYGYTFGSGTRLTVV.

Here the CDR3 reads CASSLRGNTEAFF. Here the CDR3 DNA reads TGTGCCAGCAGCCTCAGAGGGAACACTGAAGCTTTCTTT. The rearrangement joins TRBV6-5 to TRBJ1-1; D remains ambiguous. Germline V gene lookup returns CDR1 MNHEY and CDR2 SVGAGI. This CDR3 region has 13 residues. V lost 6 bases and J lost 1, with 9 bases in between.

The rearrangement joins TRBV4-1 to TRBJ2-5; 12 positions agree with TRBD2. The V gene's germline CDR1 is MGHRA and CDR2 YSYEKL. V shed 2 bases and J 2 bases; nucleotides not matched to a gene: 0. The length of the CDR3 is 15 residues. The CDR3 coding sequence is TGCGCCAGCAGCCAACTAGCGGGAGGGCAAGAGACCCAGTACTTC. Its protein is CASSQLAGGQETQYF.

The CDR3 region has the DNA TGTGCCAGCTCACCTCCCGGGACAGGGCACACCGGGGAGCTGTTTTTT. Residues: CASSPPGTGHTGELFF. The rearrangement joins TRBV18 to TRBJ2-2; TRBD1 aligns across 9 bases. The CDR3 loop spans 16 amino acids. With 3 bases clipped from V and 3 bases from J, the junction kept 5 bases outside the gene matches. Germline CDR1 and CDR2: KGHSH and LQKENI.

The chain employs TRBV9 and TRBJ2-5, with 9 positions matching TRBD2. From germline, CDR1 is SGDLS and CDR2 YYNGEE. The CDR3 is made up of 16 amino acids. V lost 0 bases to trimming and J lost 4 bases; unmatched junction nucleotides: 7. Here the CDR3 DNA reads TGTGCCAGCAGCGTAGCAGCGGGAGGTGGGGGAGAGACCCAGTACTTC. Translating it yields CASSVAAGGGGETQYF. Full variable domain (outside the CDR3, taken from reference TRBV9 and TRBJ2-5): DSGVTQTPKHLITATGQRVTLRCSPRSGDLSVYWYQQSLDQGLQFLIQYYNGEERAKGNILERFSAQQFPDLHSELNLSSLELGDSALYFCASSVAAGGGGETQYFGPGTRLLVL.

CDR3 residues: CATSGWGEEETQYF. The CDR3 nucleotides read TGTGCCACCAGTGGCTGGGGGGAAGAAGAGACCCAGTACTTC. The chain recombines TRBV24-1 with TRBJ2-5; weak D call: TRBD2 (6 bases). The CDR3 contains 14 residues. Germline V lookup: CDR1 KGHDR, CDR2 SFDVKD. V shed 5 bases and J shed 3 bases, with 12 bases lying between them.

The rearrangement joins TRBV10-3 to TRBJ1-1; D not resolved. The CDR3 sequence is 13 residues long. Germline V gene data show CDR1 as ENHRY and CDR2 as SYGVKD. Deletions cut 2 bases from V and 4 bases from J, with 8 bases between. CDR3 loop: CAISERGGTEAFF. The CDR3 nucleotides read TGTGCCATCAGTGAGCGGGGAGGCACTGAAGCTTTCTTT.

The rearrangement uses TRBV5-4 and TRBJ1-5; D uncertain. Germline assignment: CDR1 SGHNT and CDR2 YYREEE (reference sequence). The CDR3 covers 14 residues. Trimming stripped 5 bases from V and 2 bases from J, with 11 bases between. CDR3 loop: CASSSDIGNQPQHF. For the CDR3, the DNA is TGTGCCAGCAGTTCCGACATCGGCAATCAGCCCCAGCATTTT.

The rearrangement joins TRBV6-4 to TRBJ2-2, with TRBD2 as a possible D gene (6 bases). V shed 2 bases and J shed 6 bases, with 7 bases lying between them. This CDR3 comprises 13 residues. Per the germline V gene, CDR1 is MRHNA and CDR2 is SNTAGT. The CDR3 nucleotides read TGTGCCAGCAGTGACGGGGAGGCCGGGGAGCTGTTTTTT. Protein sequence: CASSDGEAGELFF.

This clone was seen more than once but under ten times. The V call is TRBV2, the J call TRBJ2-1, with 11 bases fitting TRBD2. The CDR3 contains 14 residues. The germline CDR1 and CDR2 sequences are SNHLY and FYNNEI. V shed 5 bases, J shed 6 bases, and the junction held 3 bases outside the gene matches. CDR3 in amino acids: CASSPTSGINEQFF. The DNA of the CDR3 is TGTGCCAGCAGTCCGACTAGCGGGATCAATGAGCAGTTCTTC.

CDR3 nucleotide sequence: TGCAGTCCGGCGGGCACAGATACGCAGTATTTT. Protein: CSPAGTDTQYF. This chain links TRBV20-1 with TRBJ2-3; D is undetermined. The CDR3 contains 11 residues. The germline V and J ends were trimmed by 8 bases and 1 base, with 7 bases remaining between them. Germline-derived CDR1 and CDR2 are DFQATT and SNEGSKA (reference sequence).

This clone was seen once. Other DNA sequences in this specimen translate into the identical CDR3. CDR3 nucleotide sequence: TGTGCTAGCGCCCAGTACCGCGAGCAGTACTTC. The encoded protein is CASAQYREQYF. The chain has TRBV12-3 or TRBV12-4 and TRBJ2-7; D perhaps matches TRBD2 (5 bases). The CDR3 sequence is 11 residues long.

The rearrangement links TRBV5-1 to TRBJ2-3; TRBD2 agrees at 10 bases. CDR3 length: 15 amino acids. Trimming at V came to 3 bases and at J to 0 bases, leaving 1 base not matched to a gene. Germline-derived CDR1 and CDR2 are SGHRS and YFSETQ. The CDR3 here is CASSSSGGSTDTQYF. CDR3 sequence (DNA): TGCGCCAGCAGCTCTAGCGGGGGAAGCACAGATACGCAGTATTTT.

V gene TRBV11-1 combines with J gene TRBJ1-1; the D gene is possibly TRBD1 (5 bases). Germline V gene sequence: CDR1 SGHAT, CDR2 FQDESV (reference sequence). This CDR3 has 13 amino acids. V was pared by 5 bases and J by 1 base, with 8 bases between. The CDR3 sequence is CASSAGPNTEAFF. The CDR3 region has the DNA TGTGCCAGCAGCGCGGGACCGAACACTGAAGCTTTCTTT.

This clone was observed a single time. The chain joins TRBV7-8 to TRBJ2-7, with 7 bases aligning to TRBD2. The germline gives CDR1 SGHVS, CDR2 FQNEAQ. This CDR3 is built from 14 residues. V lost 2 bases and J lost 4; bases outside the gene matches: 5. CDR3 residues: CASSLSSGDYEQYF. Written as DNA, the CDR3 is TGTGCCAGCAGCTTATCCAGCGGGGATTACGAGCAGTACTTC. Looking up the rest from reference TRBV7-8 and TRBJ2-7 gives the full variable domain: GAGVSQSPRYKVAKRGQDVALRCDPISGHVSLFWYQQALGQGPEFLTYFQNEAQLDKSGLPSDRFFAERPEGSVSTLKIQRTQQEDSAVYLCASSLSSGDYEQYFGPGTRLTVT.

The V and J genes are TRBV7-8 and TRBJ2-5; TRBD2 agrees at 10 bases. The V gene end was trimmed by 1 base and the J gene end by 4 bases; junction bases not matched to a gene: 6. The germline gives CDR1 SGHVS, CDR2 FQNEAQ. This CDR3 region has 16 residues. The CDR3 loop is CASSLGGLARGETQYF. In DNA, the CDR3 is TGTGCCAGCAGCTTAGGGGGACTAGCGAGGGGAGAGACCCAGTACTTC.

The chain uses TRBV28 and TRBJ1-1; D gene unclear. There are 15 residues in the CDR3. The germline gives CDR1 MDHEN, CDR2 SYDVKM. The V end was cut by 2 bases, the J end by 1 base, with 11 bases between. CDR3 loop: CASSLKAGRNTEAFF. The DNA of the CDR3 is TGTGCCAGCAGTTTAAAGGCAGGTCGGAACACTGAAGCTTTCTTT.

This chain connects TRBV4-1 to TRBJ1-1; TRBD1 matches 10 bases. Trimming cost V 2 bases and J 4 bases; bases outside gene matches: 7. This CDR3 has 16 residues. Germline V gives CDR1 MGHRA, CDR2 YSYEKL. The CDR3 loop is CASSQRDRGFGTEAFF. DNA for the CDR3: TGCGCCAGCAGCCAAAGGGACAGGGGTTTCGGCACTGAAGCTTTCTTT.

The V call is TRBV7-2, the J call TRBJ1-1; D not resolved. Looked up from germline, CDR1 is SGHTA and CDR2 is FQGNSA. The CDR3 runs to 12 residues. V was clipped by 2 bases and J by 10 bases, with 11 bases between them. The CDR3 DNA sequence: TGTGCCAGCAGCTTAAGACAAGGTCTAGCTTTCTTT. Translation gives CASSLRQGLAFF.

The J gene is TRBJ1-4, the V gene TRBV6-5, with D unclear. Deletions cut 0 bases from V and 5 bases from J, with 10 bases between. CDR1 is MNHEY, CDR2 SVGAGI, per germline. This CDR3 spans 15 amino acids. This CDR3 is CASSYSRAENEKLFF. CDR3 in DNA: TGTGCCAGCAGTTACTCGCGGGCAGAGAATGAAAAACTGTTTTTT.

The chain employs TRBV5-1 and TRBJ1-3; 7 bases align to TRBD1. V shed 1 base and J 0 bases; nucleotides not matched to a gene: 4. The CDR3 runs 16 residues. The V gene's germline CDR1 is SGHRS and CDR2 YFSETQ. The CDR3 spells CASSLSGQSSGNTIYF. For the CDR3, the DNA is TGCGCCAGCAGCTTGTCGGGACAGAGCTCTGGAAACACCATATATTTT.

The chain has TRBV11-2 and TRBJ1-3, with 10 bases aligning to TRBD1. With V trimmed by 5 bases and J by 7 bases, 11 bases remained unmatched. The CDR3 has 16 amino acids. CDR1 and CDR2 (germline): SGHAT, FQNNGV. The CDR3 coding sequence is TGTGCCAGCAGCCCAACGACAGGGGGCTTTAGGAACACCATATATTTT. Translated, it gives CASSPTTGGFRNTIYF.

The J gene is TRBJ1-2, the V gene TRBV27; a possible D gene is TRBD1 (6 bases). Trimming cost V 3 bases and J 3 bases, with 11 bases left between them. CDR1 MNHEY and CDR2 SMNVEV come from the germline V gene (reference sequence). The CDR3 totals 14 residues. CDR3 region: CASSLWGPDYGYTF. The CDR3 nucleotides read TGTGCCAGCAGTTTGTGGGGGCCCGACTATGGCTACACCTTC.

The CDR3 protein is CASSPRTGGENTEAFF. DNA for the CDR3: TGTGCCAGCAGCCCCCGGACAGGGGGCGAGAACACTGAAGCTTTCTTT. This sequence joins TRBV4-2 and TRBJ1-1; the match to TRBD1 covers 11 bases. With 4 bases clipped from V and 1 base from J, the junction kept 5 bases outside the gene matches. The CDR3 sequence is 16 residues long. Germline CDR1 reads LGHNA; CDR2 reads YNFKEQ.

The chain recombines TRBV7-3 with TRBJ2-1, with 14 bases fitting TRBD2. The junction had 8 bases not matched to a gene; V was cut back by 4 bases and J by 6 bases. The CDR3 is 17 residues long. Germline V gene sequence: CDR1 SGHTA, CDR2 FQGTGA. The chain's CDR3 is CASSSRLAGGPTNEQFF. The CDR3 DNA sequence: TGTGCCAGCAGCTCTAGACTAGCGGGAGGGCCAACCAATGAGCAGTTCTTC.

The V call is TRBV18, the J call TRBJ1-2; D remains ambiguous. The V gene lost 3 bases and the J gene lost 4 bases, with 12 bases spanning the gap. Germline V gives CDR1 KGHSH, CDR2 LQKENI. The CDR3 has 14 amino acids. The CDR3 nucleotides read TGTGCCAGCTCACCTACTTTTGAGCTCTATGGCTACACCTTC. This translates into CASSPTFELYGYTF.